This is a list of T cell receptor beta chains from one sample in a study of T cell responses to AZD1222 COVID-19 vaccine. Sequencing was performed with immunoSEQ multiplex PCR; in TCRdb, only in-frame clones are kept and a portion is missing. This sample has under 200,000 clones, with about nine tenths found just once. Specimen: peripheral blood, collected on day 0 of AZD1222 vaccination. These receptors were taken from an adult in good health. The CDR3 runs from the conserved cysteine through the conserved F or W. The D gene is left open where the match is weak. Some rows mark clone size as missing; the rest say once, few, many or name a class of expanded clone.

v_gene	j_gene	d_gene	abundance	CDR3aa	CDR3nt
TRBV5-1	TRBJ1-6	-	-	CASSLGGAYNSPLHF	TGCGCCAGCAGCTTGGGTGGGGCGTATAATTCACCCCTCCACTTT
TRBV2	TRBJ1-5	-	once	CASAWGSIIQPQHF	TGTGCCAGCGCCTGGGGCAGTATTATTCAGCCCCAGCATTTT
TRBV7-2	TRBJ1-2	-	-	CASSLGVTRDGYTF	TGTGCCAGCAGCTTAGGAGTGACCAGGGACGGCTACACCTTC
TRBV28	TRBJ2-7	-	-	CASSLPGANYEQYF	TGTGCCAGCAGTTTGCCAGGGGCTAACTACGAGCAGTACTTC
TRBV19	TRBJ1-2	-	-	CASSREQGRWGYTF	TGTGCCAGTAGTAGAGAACAGGGCCGCTGGGGCTACACCTTC
TRBV19	TRBJ1-1	-	-	CASSYTGPFRNTEAFF	TGTGCCAGTAGTTACACAGGGCCCTTTAGGAACACTGAAGCTTTCTTT
TRBV27	TRBJ1-1	-	-	CATATEMNTEAFF	TGTGCCACCGCGACAGAGATGAACACTGAAGCTTTCTTT
TRBV6-5	TRBJ1-2	TRBD1	-	CASSFILQGPLYGYTF	TGTGCCAGCAGTTTCATACTACAGGGGCCACTCTATGGCTACACCTTC
TRBV27	TRBJ2-1	-	-	CASSLSFLPYNEQFF	TGTGCCAGCAGTTTAAGCTTCCTCCCCTACAATGAGCAGTTCTTC
TRBV28	TRBJ2-7	TRBD1	few	CASSSGTGVYEQYF	TGTGCCAGCAGTTCCGGGACAGGGGTATACGAGCAGTACTTC
TRBV5-1	TRBJ1-2	-	-	CASSLEKGEHGYTF	TGCGCCAGCAGCTTGGAGAAGGGGGAGCATGGCTACACCTTC
TRBV16	TRBJ1-3	-	-	CASSQSIGTSSGNTIYF	TGTGCCAGCAGCCAATCAATAGGCACGAGCTCTGGAAACACCATATATTTT
TRBV6-1	TRBJ1-4	-	-	CASSERAGANEKLFF	TGTGCCAGCAGTGAAAGGGCAGGGGCTAATGAAAAACTGTTTTTT
TRBV6-2/TRBV6-3	TRBJ1-2	TRBD1	once	CASSPGQGSNYGYTF	TGTGCCAGCAGCCCGGGACAGGGAAGCAACTATGGCTACACCTTC
TRBV7-9	TRBJ1-1	-	-	CASSYTGDTEAFF	TGTGCCAGCAGCTATACTGGAGACACTGAAGCTTTCTTT
TRBV2	TRBJ2-5	TRBD2	-	CASSDETSGPPQYF	TGTGCCAGCAGTGATGAGACTAGCGGCCCGCCCCAGTACTTC
TRBV19	TRBJ1-2	TRBD1	-	CASSIPGQGGHYGYTF	TGTGCCAGTAGTATCCCCGGACAGGGAGGCCACTATGGCTACACCTTC
TRBV18	TRBJ1-3	-	-	CASSPRVGHSGNTIYF	TGTGCCAGCTCACCACGGGTTGGCCACTCTGGAAACACCATATATTTT
TRBV5-1	TRBJ2-7	-	-	CASSYGQFGEQYF	TGCGCCAGCAGCTACGGACAGTTTGGTGAGCAGTACTTC
TRBV5-1	TRBJ2-3	TRBD1	-	CASSLVGQGVVTDTQYF	TGCGCCAGCAGCTTGGTGGGACAGGGGGTAGTAACAGATACGCAGTATTTT
TRBV11-2	TRBJ2-1	-	-	CASSADFSYNEQFF	TGTGCCAGCAGCGCGGACTTCTCCTACAATGAGCAGTTCTTC